The 12 T cell receptor beta chains below all came from one sample that was sequenced in a study of CD8 T cells in Susac syndrome. An input of about 0.5 to 1 ug of RNA was subjected to reverse transcription using random hexamers. Using its own MiXCR run on the immunoSEQ multiplex PCR reads, TCRdb lists one record per CDR3 protein. The sample lists 150,000 to 200,000 distinct CDR3 sequences; 92% were seen once. Sequenced: CD4+ T cells from PBMCs. The receptors here all came from a human donor in good health.

In this sample, this clonotype turned up once. Sequence at one end of the junction differs from germline and may be a read error. V usage is TRBV19 and J usage is TRBJ1-2, with 7 positions matching TRBD1. The V gene's germline CDR1 is LNHDA and CDR2 SQIVND (reference sequence). CDR3 length: 15 residues. The CDR3 DNA follows: TGTGCCAGTAGTTTAGACAGGGTTTATCCCTATGGCTACACCTTC. This codes for CASSLDRVYPYGYTF.

This chain connects TRBV24-1 to TRBJ2-5; D is tentatively TRBD1 or TRBD2 (5 bases each). The V gene lost 12 bases and the J gene lost 5 bases, with 15 bases spanning the gap. This CDR3 spans 12 amino acids. Germline values: CDR1 KGHDR, CDR2 SFDVKD. The CDR3: CAAGTLPETQYF. Written as DNA, the CDR3 is TGTGCCGCTGGGACCCTGCCGGAGACCCAGTACTTC.

V gene TRBV5-1 combines with J gene TRBJ2-7, with D uncertain. Germline V gene sequence: CDR1 SGHRS, CDR2 YFSETQ. CDR3 length equals 14 residues. Trimming removed 0 bases from V and 3 bases from J, with 10 bases in between. CDR3 sequence: CASSLVQIVYEQYF. CDR3 DNA: TGCGCCAGCAGCTTGGTCCAGATAGTCTACGAGCAGTACTTC.

The chain couples TRBV20-1 to TRBJ2-5, with D hard to call. Germline V gene sequence: CDR1 DFQATT, CDR2 SNEGSKA (reference sequence). CDR3 size: 13 residues. The ends were cut back, 0 bases at V and 2 bases at J, with 7 bases in the middle. The CDR3, as DNA: TGCAGTGCTAGAGAAAAGATTCAAGAGACCCAGTACTTC. This gives the protein CSAREKIQETQYF.

As regards this clonotype: The junction and the germline gene differ at one end; a read error may be behind it. V usage is TRBV29-1 and J usage is TRBJ2-7, with 11 bases lining up with TRBD2. Germline V CDR1 and CDR2: SQVTM, ANQGSEA. The CDR3 is 14 residues long. The chain's CDR3 is CSVEVHSGRDEQYF. The CDR3 DNA follows: TGCAGCGTCGAAGTTCATAGCGGGAGGGACGAGCAGTACTTC.

V usage is TRBV3-1 and J usage is TRBJ2-5; D may match TRBD1 or TRBD2 (6 bases each). The germline V gene encodes CDR1 LGHDT and CDR2 YNNKEL (reference sequence). The CDR3 is made up of 14 amino acids. The V and J ends lost 3 bases and 5 bases respectively, with 13 bases between them. CDR3 in DNA: TGTGCCAGCAGCCACGGGGGCGTGGGTGAGACCCAGTACTTC. This encodes CASSHGGVGETQYF.

This chain links TRBV7-2 with TRBJ1-1; 11 bases are a match to TRBD1. Unmatched junction bases numbered 5, after V lost 4 bases and J lost 4 bases. CDR3 length: 15 residues. Germline V lookup: CDR1 SGHTA, CDR2 FQGNSA. DNA for the CDR3: TGTGCCAGCAGCTGGTGGACAGGGGGCCCCACTGAAGCTTTCTTT. Its protein is CASSWWTGGPTEAFF. The full variable domain, completed using reference TRBV7-2 and TRBJ1-1, is GAGVSQSPSNKVTEKGKDVELRCDPISGHTALYWYRQSLGQGLEFLIYFQGNSAPDKSGLPSDRFSAERTGGSVSTLTIQRTQQEDSAVYLCASSWWTGGPTEAFFGQGTRLTVV.

The chain joins TRBV6-1 to TRBJ1-3; perhaps TRBD1 as D (5 bases). Looked up from germline, CDR1 is MNHNS and CDR2 is SASEGT. V was cut by 7 bases and J by 3 bases, with 19 bases left in between. The CDR3 contains 16 residues. As DNA, the CDR3 is TGTGCCAGCACGACCTCTGGGGGGTTGAGTGGAAACACCATATATTTT. Amino acid sequence: CASTTSGGLSGNTIYF.

This clonotype is a singleton in its sample. The chain joins TRBV5-1 to TRBJ2-3; the D gene is possibly TRBD1 (5 bases). Germline CDR1 SGHRS, CDR2 YFSETQ. There are 15 residues in the CDR3. Trimming shortened V by 1 base and J by 3 bases, and 12 bases separated the two germline ends. CDR3 DNA: TGCGCCAGCAGCTTGCAAGACCCAGGGACAGATACGCAGTATTTT. Residues: CASSLQDPGTDTQYF.

CDR3 nucleotides: TGTGCCAGCAGTTTATCGAGAGCGCCCCAGCATTTT. This codes for CASSLSRAPQHF. V is TRBV27 and J is TRBJ1-5; D gene unclear. The CDR3 contains 12 residues. CDR1 MNHEY and CDR2 SMNVEV come from the germline V gene (reference sequence). The V gene lost 0 bases and the J gene lost 9 bases, with 6 bases spanning the gap.

V gene TRBV30 combines with J gene TRBJ1-6; D not certain. Trimming left V 6 bases short and J 1 base short, with 4 bases between. This CDR3 contains 12 residues. Germline CDR1 GTSNPN, CDR2 SVGIG (reference sequence). CDR3 sequence: CACVSYNSPLHF. CDR3 nucleotides: TGTGCCTGTGTATCCTATAATTCACCCCTCCACTTT.

V usage is TRBV6-5 and J usage is TRBJ1-5, with 7 bases aligning to TRBD1. The CDR3 is 17 amino acids. With 2 bases clipped from V and 1 base from J, the junction kept 8 bases outside the gene matches. The germline V gene has CDR1 MNHEY and CDR2 SVGAGI. DNA for the CDR3: TGTGCCAGCAGTTACAGACAGGGCCTTCAAAGCAATCAGCCCCAGCATTTT. This sequence encodes CASSYRQGLQSNQPQHF.